This section outlines one TCR beta chain sequence together with its context. This clonotype has at least ten counts. The specificity of this receptor is unknown. No base quality information exists; no much larger clone differs at one position. Sequencing used an Illumina NovaSeq 6000. TCR cDNA was synthesized by 5'RACE template switching, which introduced a universal primer site and unique molecular identifiers. Priming of cDNA synthesis was performed from both the TCR alpha and TCR beta constant segments. Libraries were amplified in two PCR steps, with sample barcodes and sequencing adapters added in the second step. Sequencing of the libraries was done on either Illumina HiSeq 2500 (2x100 bp) or NovaSeq (2x150 bp). As for the original processing: Reads were demultiplexed and collapsed into UMI consensus sequences with MIGEC, and V(D)J alignment was performed with MiXCR. Vaccine-responding clonotypes were defined with edgeR using replicate PBMC samples, requiring FDR below 0.01 and a log2 fold change above 5 up to day 15. Each bulk clonotype received a CD4 or CD8 identity based on whether the sequenced CD4 or CD8 repertoire contained that clonotype at higher abundance. The public reads were quality trimmed at Q25 with fastp and then assembled into clones with MiXCR by TCRdb, keeping productive beta chains. CDR3 protein sequences are deduplicated, and each keeps its most common genes and DNA. The V and J calls were not made by the authors but by TCRdb's processing. The sample contains 200,000 to 300,000 distinct CDR3 sequences, 3.6% of them found a single time. Around 20% of the sample comes from the top ten.

This sample was taken from a study of T cells after yellow fever vaccination (dated by TCRdb to about 2019). Background on the whole study: The SMART-Seq v4 Ultra Low Input RNA kit was used to prepare libraries from fractions with low cell numbers. To follow T-cell clones before and after both primary and booster YFV17D yellow fever vaccination, bulk TCR alpha and beta repertoires underwent longitudinal sequencing. Two healthy male donors, one aged 18 to 29 and one aged 30 to 40 years, made up the cohort. Bulk PBMC replicates and cell subsets were isolated from blood drawn at multiple timepoints before and after both primary and secondary immunization. Broader findings and caveats from the paper: Most clones expanded after primary vaccination (96% of CD4 and 80% to 90% of CD8) were re-detected after the booster, suggesting that broad memory maintenance occurred. A small fraction of clonotypes showed up in both the CD4 and CD8 compartments, probably as a result of convergent recombination. The secondary T-cell response was found to be weaker but faster than the primary response, with a peak reached on day 5 rather than on day 15. Because only a couple of donors were included in the study, the extent to which the findings can be generalized is limited. Computational filtering was required because FACS-sorted repertoires could contain abundant contaminating clonotypes from the bulk population.

Per the germline V gene, SGHAT is the CDR1 and FQNNGV is the CDR2. The CDR3 runs 17 residues from the cysteine to the phenylalanine. Only the CDR3 portion is preserved as DNA: 51 bases, with reading frame beginning at the first base. V and J are truncated by 3 bases and 0 bases respectively, leaving an intervening sequence of 16 bases. The sample's treatment or condition label, decoded: live attenuated yellow fever vaccine strain. At every blood-draw timepoint, two biological replicates of bulk PBMCs were collected. PBMCs were isolated from peripheral blood using a standard Ficoll-Paque protocol. RNA was extracted with TriZol from bulk PBMCs, CD4 and CD8 fractions, and dextramer-positive and dextramer-negative fractions.

The chain uses TRBV11-2 and TRBJ2-3, with no confident D gene call. This clonotype was obtained from a man between 18 and 35 years old who received the YFV17D yellow fever vaccine. Material: PBMCs, obtained 15 days after the yellow fever booster vaccination. The bases read TGTGCCAGCAGCTTCTCTCTGACCATAAGAAGCACAGATACGCAGTATTTT. Translated, this gives CASSFSLTIRSTDTQYF.